This TCR beta chain was sequenced in a study of OX40 agonist ivuxolimab in advanced cancers. Study as a whole: Patients in the trial were receiving intravenous ivuxolimab every 2 weeks, at doses of 0.01 to 10 mg/kg. At 65% to 90% male, the cohort had a mean age of 60 years, ranging from about 23 to 79.

This CDR3 has 12 residues. Trimming cost V 4 bases and J 7 bases, with 10 bases left between them. Germline CDR1 reads MGHRA; CDR2 reads YSYEKL. Generated by immunoSEQ multiplex PCR, the TCRdb table keeps only in-frame clones and is missing some. Among tens of thousands of clones listed, roughly 86% were seen once. The material was CD4+ or CD8+ T cells sorted from blood, obtained in a trial of the OX40 agonist ivuxolimab. The sequence was obtained from an adult with an advanced solid tumor such as melanoma, head and neck, liver or kidney cancer. The chain couples TRBV4-1 to TRBJ1-2, with D possibly TRBD1 on 5 matching bases. In DNA form, the CDR3 reads TGCGCCAGCAGCCCCCAGGGATTTGGCTACACCTTC. It yields the protein CASSPQGFGYTF.